Listed here is a single TCR beta chain. Its matching antigen is unknown. RNA transcripts yielded amplified TCR beta CDR3 regions. The TCR CDR3 was amplified in a first-round RT-PCR using the HTBI primer set. MiXCR, run by TCRdb on the multiplex PCR reads, gives a single entry per CDR3 protein. The profile covers roughly 640,000 distinct CDR3 sequences, with about a sixth appearing a single time and 3% to 4% taken by the ten largest. The sample comes from a study of T cells in Graves' hyperthyroidism and ophthalmopathy. Study summary: It was at initial diagnosis, before any treatment, that peripheral blood was collected.

Trimming took off 8 bases at V and 1 base at J, with 9 bases between the two ends. This CDR3 is 13 amino acids long. The germline CDR1 and CDR2 sequences are MDHEN and SYDVKM. Study results and caveats: Most thyroid clonotypes that were expanded above 0.001 also turned up in blood.

With duration under 3 months, ophthalmopathy was active: Clinical Activity Score at least 3, NOSPECS at least 4. Source material for PBMCs was 9 to 10 ml fresh peripheral blood. The sample taken for sequencing was blood. The receptor was derived from a woman in her forties with Graves' ophthalmopathy. The chain recombines TRBV28 with TRBJ1-3; D call uncertain. The CDR3 sequence: CASRLSSGNTIYF. The CDR3 DNA reads as TGTGCCAGCCGATTGAGTTCTGGAAACACCATATATTTT.